One sample yielded the 32 T cell receptor beta chains listed below, sequenced in a study of glioma-infiltrating T cells. Using RNA template, CDR3s of TCR alpha and beta were amplified with iRepertoire arm-PCR. A single record per CDR3 protein comes from TCRdb applying MiXCR to the multiplex PCR reads. Among more than 95,000 distinct CDR3 sequences, approximately 23% were seen once, and the ten largest hold around 15%. Sequenced material: glioma tissue, nonneoplastic brain tissue, or PBMCs (not recorded which). These receptors were collected from a human donor with low-grade glioma or glioblastoma, undergoing nonglioma brain surgery, or in good health (not recorded which).

In this sample, this clonotype turned up many times. V is TRBV7-9 and J is TRBJ2-1, with 9 bases aligning to TRBD2. The germline gives CDR1 SEHNR, CDR2 FQNEAQ (reference sequence). The CDR3 extends over 14 amino acids. The V and J ends lost 3 bases and 8 bases, in that order; junction bases with no gene match: 5. The CDR3 nucleotides are TGTGCCAGCAGCTTTGGAATAGCGGGAGATGAGCAGTTCTTC. This sequence encodes CASSFGIAGDEQFF. The full variable domain, in which reference TRBV7-9 and TRBJ2-1 provide the parts outside the CDR3, is DTGVSQNPRHKITKRGQNVTFRCDPISEHNRLYWYRQTLGQGPEFLTYFQNEAQLEKSRLLSDRFSAERPKGSFSTLEIQRTEQGDSAMYLCASSFGIAGDEQFFGPGTRLTVL.

The chain joins TRBV14 to TRBJ2-7; D is ambiguous. V lost 4 bases and J lost 3, with 7 bases in between. The germline V gene encodes CDR1 SGHDN and CDR2 FVKESK. The CDR3 is 12 residues long. The CDR3 DNA reads TGTGCCAGCAGCCTAAAAAACTACGAGCAGTACTTC. This gives the protein CASSLKNYEQYF.

This clonotype was detected many times. The chain carries TRBV28 and TRBJ1-2, with D unclear. The CDR3 runs 13 residues. Deletions cut 5 bases from V and 1 base from J, with 8 bases between. The germline CDR1 and CDR2 sequences are MDHEN and SYDVKM. The CDR3 is CASSRDLNYGYTF. Here the CDR3 DNA reads TGTGCCAGCAGTCGCGACCTTAACTATGGCTACACCTTC.

This clonotype was found many times. The chain couples TRBV12-3 or TRBV12-4 to TRBJ2-5; possibly TRBD2 for D (6 bases). The CDR3 loop spans 14 amino acids. V was cut by 6 bases and J by 4 bases, with 15 bases left in between. In DNA, the CDR3 is TGTGCCAGCAGATTTGGGGGGTCGGGAGAGACCCAGTACTTC. It codes for CASRFGGSGETQYF.

This clonotype was seen once. Given a much more abundant clone one base away, this may be a read error. The chain links TRBV12-3 or TRBV12-4 to TRBJ1-4; no clear D. The CDR3 has 12 residues. CDR3 sequence: CASSPLTTPLSF. The CDR3 DNA reads as TGTGCCAGCAGTCCGCTGACAACGCCGCTGTCTTTT.

Notes on this clonotype: With a much larger clone just one base away, this may be a read error. The V and J genes are TRBV6-1 and TRBJ2-3; D not resolved. CDR1 MNHNS and CDR2 SASEGT come from the germline V gene. Trimming stripped 7 bases from V and 6 bases from J, with 11 bases between. CDR3 length equals 12 residues. The CDR3 region is CASKPLSDTQYF. For the CDR3, the DNA is TGTGCCAGCAAACCCCTCAGCGATACGCAGTATTTT.

With respect to this clonotype: This may be a read error, as it is one base from a much larger clone. The J gene is TRBJ1-2, the V gene TRBV2; unclear D gene. This CDR3 is built from 13 residues. Germline CDR1 and CDR2: SNHLY and FYNNEI. The CDR3 spells CVSTKDGNYGYTF. The CDR3 DNA follows: TGTGTCAGCACCAAGGACGGAAACTATGGCTACACCTTC.

This clonotype was observed a handful of times. The chain joins TRBV7-2 to TRBJ1-2, with D unclear. Per germline, CDR1 SGHTA and CDR2 FQGNSA. The V and J ends lost 1 base and 0 bases respectively, with 9 bases between them. This CDR3 is 15 amino acids long. The CDR3 is CASSLGGRTNYGYTF. As DNA, the CDR3 is TGTGCCAGCAGCTTAGGCGGCAGAACTAACTATGGCTACACCTTC.

This clonotype was seen many times. The V gene is TRBV3-1, the J gene TRBJ2-1; possibly TRBD2 for D (6 bases). CDR1 is LGHDT, CDR2 YNNKEL, per germline (reference sequence). The CDR3 spans 16 residues. The germline V and J ends were trimmed by 0 bases and 0 bases, with 9 bases remaining between them. The chain's CDR3 is CASSQDSSGSYNEQFF. DNA of the CDR3: TGTGCCAGCAGCCAAGATAGTAGCGGCTCCTACAATGAGCAGTTCTTC.

The chain has TRBV19 and TRBJ2-1; D might be TRBD1 (6 bases). Germline V lookup: CDR1 LNHDA, CDR2 SQIVND (reference sequence). Trimming shortened V by 6 bases and J by 2 bases, and 11 bases separated the two germline ends. The CDR3 contains 14 residues. The CDR3 spells CASRRGFTYNEQFF. In DNA form, the CDR3 reads TGTGCCAGTAGAAGGGGGTTTACCTACAATGAGCAGTTCTTC. The whole variable domain, filled in from reference TRBV19 and TRBJ2-1, reads DGGITQSPKYLFRKEGQNVTLSCEQNLNHDAMYWYRQDPGQGLRLIYYSQIVNDFQKGDIAEGYSVSREKKESFPLTVTSAQKNPTAFYLCASRRGFTYNEQFFGPGTRLTVL.

Regarding this clonotype: This may arise from a read error, as a much more abundant clone is one base away. The chain has TRBV6-1 and TRBJ2-3; D perhaps matches TRBD1 (6 bases). Per the germline V gene, CDR1 is MNHNS and CDR2 is SASEGT. CDR3 size: 15 residues. The CDR3 here is CTSSLDSPSTDTQYF. The CDR3, as DNA: TGTACCAGCAGTCTGGACAGCCCTAGCACAGATACGCAGTATTTT.

Of note for this clonotype: This may be a read error: a much more frequent sequence differs by one nucleotide. The CDR3 ends on some other residue instead of the conserved phenylalanine or tryptophan, so this is likely a read error. This sequence joins TRBV29-1 and TRBJ1-1, with a possible D match to TRBD1 (5 bases). Germline CDR1 reads SQVTM; CDR2 reads ANQGSEA. CDR3 length: 13 residues. Trimming took off 7 bases at V and 5 bases at J, with 17 bases between the two ends. CDR3 sequence: CSGVAGGGTEAFL. CDR3 DNA sequence: TGCAGCGGGGTCGCCGGGGGGGGAACTGAAGCTTTCCTT.

About this clonotype: This CDR3 is missing its conserved last phenylalanine or tryptophan, likely due to a read error. V and J are TRBV4-2 and TRBJ2-7; either TRBD1 or TRBD2 may supply D (6 bases each). Germline CDR1 is LGHNA and CDR2 is YNFKEQ. The CDR3 is made up of 15 amino acids. The V gene lost 4 bases and the J gene lost 3 bases, with 16 bases spanning the gap. In DNA form, the CDR3 reads TGTGCCAGCAGCCCGGAAGGGGGGACGGTCTACGAGCAGTACATC. Translated, it gives CASSPEGGTVYEQYI.

This clonotype appeared many times. J is TRBJ2-7 and V is TRBV4-2, with TRBD1 identical over 10 bases. The CDR3 sequence is 15 residues long. The J segment lost 1 base and the V segment lost 1 base, leaving 1 base of the junction unmatched. Germline loops: CDR1 LGHNA, CDR2 YNFKEQ. CDR3 protein: CASSQADRGSYEQYF. The CDR3 coding sequence is TGTGCCAGCAGCCAAGCGGACAGGGGGTCCTACGAGCAGTACTTC.

In its sample, this clonotype was seen many times. The chain is built from TRBV20-1 and TRBJ2-1; 16 positions agree with TRBD2. CDR1 is DFQATT and CDR2 is SNEGSKA in the germline V gene (reference sequence). CDR3 length: 18 amino acids. Losses at the gene ends were 5 bases for V and 7 bases for J; bases not matched to a gene: 14. Written as DNA, the CDR3 is TGCAGTGCTTTCACTCCGGGACTAGCGGGAGGGCCGAGGAATGAGCAGTTCTTC. As protein: CSAFTPGLAGGPRNEQFF.

This chain connects TRBV6-5 to TRBJ1-1, with D possibly TRBD1 on 5 matching bases. Trimming took 5 bases from V and 11 from J, leaving 21 bases between them. This CDR3 has 14 amino acids. Germline V gene lookup returns CDR1 MNHEY and CDR2 SVGAGI. The CDR3 loop is CASSDWQGEYAAFF. CDR3 DNA sequence: TGTGCCAGCAGTGATTGGCAGGGCGAATATGCGGCTTTCTTT.

This clonotype occurred many times. V and J are TRBV4-1 and TRBJ2-5; D may be TRBD1 (6 bases). Trimming removed 1 base at V and 5 bases at J, with 23 bases between. The CDR3 covers 18 residues. The germline V gene encodes CDR1 MGHRA and CDR2 YSYEKL. CDR3 in amino acids: CASSQAGHLQGGPETQYF. The CDR3 nucleotides are TGCGCCAGCAGCCAAGCTGGCCATCTACAGGGTGGCCCGGAGACCCAGTACTTC.

The V gene is TRBV10-2, the J gene TRBJ2-1; 11 bases agree with TRBD2. This CDR3 is built from 19 residues. The V gene end was trimmed by 5 bases and the J gene end by 4 bases; junction bases not matched to a gene: 16. Germline V lookup: CDR1 WSHSY, CDR2 SAAADI. CDR3 amino acids: CASSTLLAGGPRRYNEQFF. The CDR3 nucleotides read TGCGCCAGCAGTACCCTTCTAGCGGGAGGCCCTCGTAGGTACAATGAGCAGTTCTTC.

This clonotype showed up just a few times. V is TRBV7-6 and J is TRBJ2-3; 7 bases agree with TRBD2. The CDR3 is made up of 16 amino acids. V was clipped by 1 base and J by 6 bases; unmatched bases: 10. Germline V gene sequence: CDR1 SGHVS, CDR2 FNYEAQ. The DNA of the CDR3 is TGTGCCAGCAGCTTAGTAGTGGGAGGGCAGCGGGATACGCAGTATTTT. Translation: CASSLVVGGQRDTQYF.

Concerning this clonotype itself: A much larger clone sits a single nucleotide away, making a read error possible. This chain uses TRBV2 with TRBJ1-5, with 7 bases matching TRBD1. The germline V gene has CDR1 SNHLY and CDR2 FYNNEI. The ends lost 6 bases at V and 3 bases at J; junction bases unmatched: 11. The CDR3 sequence is 16 residues long. CDR3 sequence reads: CASRGTDVYNNQPQHF. CDR3 in DNA: TGTGCCAGCAGGGGGACAGACGTTTATAACAATCAGCCCCAGCATTTT.

This clonotype was detected ten times or more. The chain recombines TRBV24-1 with TRBJ1-1; the D is unclear. Germline CDR1 reads KGHDR; CDR2 reads SFDVKD. The CDR3 loop spans 13 amino acids. The ends were cut back, 3 bases at V and 2 bases at J, with 6 bases in the middle. This chain's CDR3 is CATSDRINTEAFF. As DNA, the CDR3 is TGTGCCACCAGTGATCGAATTAACACTGAAGCTTTCTTT.

This clonotype was detected ten times or more. V usage is TRBV3-1 and J usage is TRBJ2-1, with D perhaps matching TRBD1 (6 bases). This CDR3 is 15 amino acids long. Germline V lookup: CDR1 LGHDT, CDR2 YNNKEL (reference sequence). With 1 base removed from V and 7 bases from J, the gap between germline ends came to 14 bases. CDR3 loop: CASSQAIVQGNEQFF. CDR3 nucleotides: TGTGCCAGCAGCCAAGCTATAGTCCAGGGGAATGAGCAGTTCTTC.

Ten or more counts support this clonotype. The chain recombines TRBV27 with TRBJ2-3; D is unresolved. V dropped 7 bases and J dropped 0 bases, with 2 bases sitting between them. Germline values: CDR1 MNHEY, CDR2 SMNVEV (reference sequence). The CDR3 is 11 residues long. The CDR3 DNA is TGTGCCAGCACCAGCACAGATACGCAGTATTTT. Its translation is CASTSTDTQYF.

This clonotype was detected ten times or more. The chain combines TRBV15 with TRBJ2-5; 9 nucleotides align to TRBD2. The CDR3 has 15 amino acids. V gave up 0 bases and J gave up 5 bases; unmatched junction bases: 4. The germline V gene has CDR1 LNHNV and CDR2 YYDKDF (reference sequence). The CDR3 nucleotides are TGTGCCACCAGCAGAGATAGCGGGAGCGGCGAGACCCAGTACTTC. Amino acids: CATSRDSGSGETQYF.

In the case of this clonotype: Germline and junction disagree at one end, which may indicate a read error. CDR3 nucleotide sequence: TGTGCCAGCAGCTGGGAAGTGAAAACTGAAGCTTTCTTT. This translates into CASSWEVKTEAFF. This chain joins TRBV5-4 and TRBJ1-1, with D uncertain. This CDR3 region has 13 residues. Germline V gives CDR1 SGHNT, CDR2 YYREEE (reference sequence).

This clonotype was counted a few times. The chain couples TRBV19 to TRBJ2-2; 8 bases are a match to TRBD1. V shed 4 bases and J 0 bases; nucleotides not matched to a gene: 4. The CDR3 is 16 amino acids. The germline CDR1 and CDR2 sequences are LNHDA and SQIVND (reference sequence). The CDR3 DNA is TGTGCCAGTAGTACTCCAGGGGGCGCGAACACCGGGGAGCTGTTTTTT. Its translation: CASSTPGGANTGELFF.

The J gene is TRBJ1-2, the V gene TRBV27; 7 positions match TRBD1. The germline V gene encodes CDR1 MNHEY and CDR2 SMNVEV (reference sequence). The CDR3 extends over 12 amino acids. The V gene end was trimmed by 8 bases and the J gene end by 3 bases; junction bases not matched to a gene: 3. The CDR3 protein is CASEDRDYGYTF. CDR3 nucleotide sequence: TGTGCCAGCGAAGACAGGGACTATGGCTACACCTTC.

This clonotype was picked up many times. Written as DNA, the CDR3 is TGTGCCAGCCTGCCCCAGGGGGCCAATGAGCAGTTCTTC. Encoded protein: CASLPQGANEQFF. This chain uses TRBV27 with TRBJ2-1, with 8 bases that match TRBD1. The CDR3 covers 13 residues. Losses at the gene ends were 8 bases for V and 6 bases for J; bases not matched to a gene: 6. Germline CDR1 MNHEY, CDR2 SMNVEV (reference sequence).

This clonotype was detected many times. The chain links TRBV6-2 or TRBV6-3 to TRBJ2-7; 7 bases map to TRBD2. The germline gives CDR1 MNHEY, CDR2 SVGEGT. The CDR3 runs to 15 residues. After removal of 2 bases from V and 3 bases from J, the junction contained 7 bases not matched to a gene. CDR3 in DNA: TGTGCCAGCAGTTACGCGGGAGTACACAACTACGAGCAGTACTTC. Translated, it gives CASSYAGVHNYEQYF.

This clonotype was seen ten or more times. This chain links TRBV29-1 with TRBJ2-3; 10 bases map to TRBD2. The V gene's germline CDR1 is SQVTM and CDR2 ANQGSEA. The J segment lost 0 bases and the V segment lost 5 bases, leaving 5 bases of the junction unmatched. This CDR3 contains 15 residues. CDR3 coding DNA: TGCAGCGTTTCGGGACTAGCGCCAAGCACAGATACGCAGTATTTT. Encoded protein: CSVSGLAPSTDTQYF.

In this sample, this clonotype turned up many times. The chain employs TRBV6-2 or TRBV6-3 and TRBJ2-7; perhaps TRBD1 as D (5 bases). CDR3 length: 12 amino acids. With 2 bases removed from V and 6 bases from J, the gap between germline ends came to 8 bases. Germline V gene lookup returns CDR1 MNHEY and CDR2 SVGEGT. The CDR3: CASSYDRGEQYF. The CDR3 region has the DNA TGTGCCAGCAGTTACGACAGAGGCGAGCAGTACTTC.

Points on this clonotype: At one end the junction does not follow the germline gene, possibly because of a read error. This CDR3 is CASSLGLQEAQYF. In DNA, the CDR3 is TGTGCCAGCAGCTTAGGGCTGCAAGAGGCCCAGTACTTC. The chain employs TRBV7-2 and TRBJ2-5; D gene ambiguous. There are 13 residues in the CDR3. CDR1 SGHTA and CDR2 FQGNSA come from the germline V gene.